This T cell receptor (beta chain) is from a study of early T cells in non-severe SARS-CoV-2 infection. Findings and limits, study-wide: VDJdb matches were skewed toward anti-spike CD8 T cell responses.

In the library, individual cDNA molecules carried attached unique molecular identifiers. Each CDR3 protein gets one entry after TCRdb re-called the 5' RACE reads with MiXCR. The table records tens of thousands of distinct CDR3 sequences, 3.5% to 4% of them present only once. V gave up 6 bases and J gave up 3 bases; unmatched junction bases: 6. The CDR3 has 13 residues. CDR1 is DFQATT and CDR2 is SNEGSKA in the germline V gene (reference sequence). This clonotype was counted many times. Its antigen is currently unknown. The chain is built from TRBV20-1 and TRBJ2-7; TRBD2 aligns across 9 bases. The sequencing input was whole blood. The clonotype originates from an adult who was a healthcare worker with PCR-confirmed SARS-CoV-2 infection or an uninfected control (not recorded which). CDR3 DNA sequence: TGCAGTGCCGCCCCGACTAGCGGCTACGAGCAGTACTTC. Protein: CSAAPTSGYEQYF.